There are many counts of the clone carrying this T cell receptor beta chain. Its cognate antigen is unknown. This CDR3 spans 14 amino acids. Unmatched junction bases numbered 7, after V lost 4 bases and J lost 2 bases. CDR1 is SQVTM and CDR2 is ANQGSEA in the germline V gene. This sample was taken from a study of naive and memory T cell subsets. Study-wide results and caveats: Especially in CD8 cells, naive repertoires contained a few larger clonotypes, possibly CD45RA-re-expressing memory cells.

The beta constant-region primer was an equimolar mix of two oligonucleotides covering TRBC1 and TRBC2. Ligated cDNA was amplified by four rounds of PCR with nested alpha and beta constant-region primers and SP2. TCRdb re-analysed the UMI-ligation and nested PCR reads in MiXCR, keeping a single row per CDR3 protein. The sample includes about 90,000 distinct CDR3 sequences, approximately 10% of them seen just once. The sequenced sample consisted of naive CD4+ T cells from blood. This clonotype was sampled from a human donor in good health. The V gene is TRBV29-1, the J gene TRBJ2-5; 7 bases map to TRBD2. For the CDR3, the DNA is TGCAGCGTTGGTAGCGGGCTTCGACAAGAGACCCAGTACTTC. It encodes CSVGSGLRQETQYF.